These T cell receptor beta chains were read from a single sample in a study of T cells in Graves' hyperthyroidism and ophthalmopathy. One entry per CDR3 protein, called by TCRdb with MiXCR from the multiplex PCR reads. The data contain hundreds of thousands of distinct CDR3 sequences, approximately 14% of them singletons. The sample consisted of blood. These receptors came from a woman younger than 30 with Graves' hyperthyroidism. Each CDR3 is given without its conserved first and last residue. Size values are once, few and many counts, or a class for expanded clones, and some rows have none.

V gene: TRBV11-1; clone size: many; CDR3 protein: ASSLSGAWDYGYT
V gene: TRBV12-3/TRBV12-4; clone size: many; CDR3 protein: ASGGSTGHTEAF
V gene: TRBV29-1; clone size: few; CDR3 protein: SGTRLAGNTDTQY
V gene: TRBV24-1; clone size: once; CDR3 protein: ATSDPRTSGNEQF
V gene: TRBV7-9; clone size: many; CDR3 protein: ASSTTGVSYEQY
V gene: TRBV20-1; clone size: many; CDR3 protein: SAIRGYQETQY
V gene: TRBV5-8; clone size: -; CDR3 protein: ASSSGVIAGVSYEQY
V gene: TRBV20-1; clone size: many; CDR3 protein: SARDATSGSSYEQY
V gene: TRBV20-1; clone size: -; CDR3 protein: SAASPGPTRDEQF
V gene: TRBV28; clone size: -; CDR3 protein: ASSSGSEGDEKLF
V gene: TRBV30; clone size: many; CDR3 protein: AWTPGPSASEKLF
V gene: TRBV20-1; clone size: few; CDR3 protein: SAGIAGQDSYEQY
V gene: TRBV2; clone size: many; CDR3 protein: ASSSPVSGSSNEQF
V gene: TRBV7-9; clone size: many; CDR3 protein: ASSVGTGGIYEQY
V gene: TRBV19; clone size: -; CDR3 protein: ASSVLLGKDRKGSNTEAF
V gene: TRBV7-9; clone size: few; CDR3 protein: ASSFTRGPSNEQF
V gene: TRBV28; clone size: -; CDR3 protein: ASRAQGIYEQY
V gene: TRBV7-3; clone size: many; CDR3 protein: ASSLEGLSTDTQY
V gene: TRBV11-2; clone size: many; CDR3 protein: ASSFLAGSYTDTQY
V gene: TRBV2; clone size: many; CDR3 protein: ASNALQGTSDTQY
V gene: TRBV28; clone size: many; CDR3 protein: ASSSGLAGNYEQY
V gene: TRBV24-1; clone size: many; CDR3 protein: ATSDKGPLHEQY
V gene: TRBV10-2; clone size: -; CDR3 protein: ASLGGGYEQF
V gene: TRBV7-9; clone size: many; CDR3 protein: ASSPTGALSTDTQY
V gene: TRBV7-2; clone size: many; CDR3 protein: ASSFTSPRRYEQY
V gene: TRBV9; clone size: few; CDR3 protein: ASSGGGGPHYGYT
V gene: TRBV20-1; clone size: few; CDR3 protein: SALGLYNEQF
V gene: TRBV28; clone size: many; CDR3 protein: ASSLSRPNTDTQY
V gene: TRBV3-1; clone size: -; CDR3 protein: ASRRATGGPAGELF
V gene: TRBV5-6; clone size: many; CDR3 protein: ASSGGFLAGVHNEQF
V gene: TRBV11-1; clone size: many; CDR3 protein: ASSFSGKYNEQF
V gene: TRBV24-1; clone size: many; CDR3 protein: ATSDLGGAGASTDTQY
V gene: TRBV18; clone size: -; CDR3 protein: ASSPFPAGGYNEQL
V gene: TRBV30; clone size: many; CDR3 protein: AWEQGAGQPQH
V gene: TRBV19; clone size: -; CDR3 protein: ASRETDYPTNEKLF
V gene: TRBV6-2/TRBV6-3; clone size: many; CDR3 protein: ASSYLRNEQF
V gene: TRBV10-1; clone size: many; CDR3 protein: ASSEDITDTQY
V gene: TRBV7-2; clone size: many; CDR3 protein: ASSSKTGLAGGRDTQY
V gene: TRBV7-8; clone size: many; CDR3 protein: ASSSRREPSYEQY
V gene: TRBV28; clone size: many; CDR3 protein: ASSLAGGLGEQF
V gene: TRBV11-1; clone size: many; CDR3 protein: ASSLWDNTDTQY
V gene: TRBV6-1; clone size: few; CDR3 protein: ASSTIPLAYGYT
V gene: TRBV6-2/TRBV6-3; clone size: many; CDR3 protein: ASSPWGAQTDTQY
V gene: TRBV12-3/TRBV12-4; clone size: few; CDR3 protein: ASSKGHENTEAF
V gene: TRBV11-2; clone size: many; CDR3 protein: ASSLGGGYEQY
V gene: TRBV18; clone size: many; CDR3 protein: ASSPGQGRSQPQH
V gene: TRBV20-1; clone size: -; CDR3 protein: SARAPYSYNEQF
V gene: TRBV29-1; clone size: -; CDR3 protein: SVAQGLGTEAF
V gene: TRBV7-9; clone size: -; CDR3 protein: ASSGFFGSSTGELF
V gene: TRBV28; clone size: -; CDR3 protein: ASSLFGETGIQY
V gene: TRBV12-3/TRBV12-4; clone size: few; CDR3 protein: ASGTAEGVLAYNEQF
V gene: TRBV5-1; clone size: many; CDR3 protein: ASSGGGRGAF
V gene: TRBV18; clone size: -; CDR3 protein: ASSPQEGSRQETQY
V gene: TRBV6-1; clone size: -; CDR3 protein: ASSFVEVNVLT
V gene: TRBV4-1; clone size: -; CDR3 protein: ASGIAEIPTDTQY
V gene: TRBV28; clone size: many; CDR3 protein: ASSVMGDNQETQY
V gene: TRBV29-1; clone size: -; CDR3 protein: SVLPSGETQY
V gene: TRBV27; clone size: many; CDR3 protein: ASSLGPMGGSYEQY
V gene: TRBV18; clone size: many; CDR3 protein: ASSDGGSYEQY
V gene: TRBV7-3; clone size: few; CDR3 protein: ASSPSGTSHYNEQF